The 17 T cell receptor beta chains presented below share a single source sample, sequenced in a study of CXCR3-negative and CXCR3-positive naive CD8 T cells. The libraries of TRB cDNA were prepared using 5' RACE with UMI labels. TCRdb reprocessed the 5' RACE reads, keeping one entry per CDR3 protein, no DNA. Recorded for this sample: 150,000 or so distinct CDR3 sequences. Input material: naive CXCR3- CD8+ T cells from blood. Subset described: CD45RO-CCR7+CD27+CD95- naive CD8+ T cells lacking CXCR3 (TNR3-). The receptors were gathered from a human donor in good health. Some clones in this sample may be carry-over from other donors' samples.

This rearrangement joins TRBV29-1 to TRBJ2-2; the D call of TRBD1 rests on TCRdb alone, since no DNA is present to check it. The CDR3 contains 15 residues. The germline V gene encodes CDR1 SQVTM and CDR2 ANQGSEA. The CDR3 protein is CSVEESDRDTGELFF.

The rearrangement joins TRBV7-9 to TRBJ2-1. In germline, CDR1 is SEHNR, CDR2 FQNEAQ (reference sequence). The CDR3 contains 18 residues. The chain's CDR3 is CASSLAQLAGGSYNEQFF.

CDR3 amino acids: CASSLGQGGYGYTF. V gene TRBV5-6 combines with J gene TRBJ1-2; TCRdb outputs TRBD1, but without DNA this stays unchecked. This CDR3 comprises 14 residues. Germline V gene sequence: CDR1 SGHDT, CDR2 YYEEEE.

This chain connects TRBV29-1 to TRBJ2-2; TCRdb names TRBD2, which stays unverified in the absence of DNA. The CDR3 has 13 amino acids. Germline V CDR1 and CDR2: SQVTM, ANQGSEA. CDR3 in amino acids: CSVGPPGTGELFF.

V usage is TRBV4-3 and J usage is TRBJ2-1. The CDR3 totals 16 residues. CDR1 and CDR2 (germline): LGHNA, YSLEER. CDR3 in amino acids: CASSADWFSSYNEQFF.

V is TRBV5-6 and J is TRBJ1-1; with no DNA, the TCRdb D assignment of TRBD1 cannot be verified. Germline V lookup: CDR1 SGHDT, CDR2 YYEEEE. The CDR3 is made up of 14 amino acids. CDR3 residues: CASSLGAGATEAFF.

V gene TRBV4-3 combines with J gene TRBJ2-7; no DNA is available, so the TRBD1 call from TCRdb remains unchecked. Germline CDR1 LGHNA, CDR2 YSLEER. This CDR3 comprises 15 residues. The CDR3 loop is CASSQDRQGGDEQYF.

The chain joins TRBV24-1 to TRBJ2-1; the D call of TRBD2 rests on TCRdb alone, since no DNA is present to check it. This CDR3 region has 12 residues. Per the germline V gene, CDR1 is KGHDR and CDR2 is SFDVKD. The CDR3 sequence: CATSRGSDEQFF.

The chain links TRBV19 to TRBJ2-3; TCRdb outputs TRBD2, but without DNA this stays unchecked. Germline V gene lookup returns CDR1 LNHDA and CDR2 SQIVND (reference sequence). The CDR3 sequence is 14 residues long. The CDR3 sequence is CASSLAEDTDTQYF.

The chain carries TRBV20-1 and TRBJ2-5; TCRdb names TRBD2, which stays unverified in the absence of DNA. The CDR3 sequence is 14 residues long. In germline, CDR1 is DFQATT, CDR2 SNEGSKA (reference sequence). CDR3 sequence reads: CSALRAGLQETQYF.

The gene calls are TRBV7-3 and TRBJ2-2; TCRdb outputs TRBD2, but without DNA this stays unchecked. This CDR3 is built from 17 residues. Germline CDR1 SGHTA, CDR2 FQGTGA. This CDR3 is CASSLDGGSQNTGELFF.

The rearrangement joins TRBV28 to TRBJ2-1; TCRdb indicates TRBD1, and absent DNA this call remains unverified. CDR1 and CDR2 from the germline V gene are MDHEN and SYDVKM. The CDR3 is 15 amino acids. CDR3 sequence: CASSHRDSPYNEQFF.

The chain uses TRBV5-1 and TRBJ2-1; TCRdb lists TRBD1, though no DNA is available to test this call. The length of the CDR3 is 15 residues. Germline V lookup: CDR1 SGHRS, CDR2 YFSETQ. CDR3: CASSFYGQGNNEQFF.

This chain connects TRBV7-9 to TRBJ2-1; the TCRdb D gene call, TRBD2, has no DNA to confirm it. Looked up from germline, CDR1 is SEHNR and CDR2 is FQNEAQ (reference sequence). There are 15 residues in the CDR3. CDR3 sequence: CASSYTSGAGDEQFF.

This chain connects TRBV3-1 to TRBJ2-7. The CDR3 consists of 12 residues. CDR1 and CDR2 from the germline V gene are LGHDT and YNNKEL (reference sequence). CDR3 residues: CASSQVNYEQYF.

J is TRBJ1-1 and V is TRBV5-1; the D call of TRBD1 rests on TCRdb alone, since no DNA is present to check it. CDR1 and CDR2 from the germline V gene are SGHRS and YFSETQ. The CDR3 has 14 residues. This chain's CDR3 is CASSNTGGTTEAFF.

The chain couples TRBV7-9 to TRBJ2-7; TCRdb indicates TRBD1, and absent DNA this call remains unverified. The CDR3 loop spans 14 amino acids. Germline values: CDR1 SEHNR, CDR2 FQNEAQ (reference sequence). CDR3: CASSKPGQAYEQYF.